The 25 T cell receptor beta chains reported below all come from one sample, sequenced in a study of response to subunit inactivated influenza vaccine. Each CDR3 protein is one row after TCRdb ran MiXCR on the RT-PCR reads. The sample holds roughly 620,000 distinct CDR3 sequences, 10% to 12% seen once. These same records also appear under a second study, on T cells expressing NK-cell markers. From that study: With UMIs, 5'RACE template switching was used to make TCR beta cDNA.

The source material was PBMCs from blood, sampled on the day of vaccination. These receptors were taken from a man aged 45-65 years who received an inactivated influenza vaccine.

This clonotype was counted a few times. This rearrangement joins TRBV12-3 or TRBV12-4 to TRBJ2-2, with D perhaps matching TRBD1 or TRBD2 (5 bases each). This CDR3 region has 16 residues. V lost 6 bases and J lost 5, with 19 bases in between. The CDR3 bases are TGTGCCAGCAGCCCGGGACGGGTGCTTGGGACCGGGGAGCTGTTTTTT. It specifies CASSPGRVLGTGELFF.

The rearrangement joins TRBV2 to TRBJ1-2; D gene uncertain. There are 11 residues in the CDR3. CDR1 is SNHLY and CDR2 is FYNNEI in the germline V gene. V was clipped by 3 bases and J by 8 bases, with 7 bases between them. The CDR3 DNA follows: TGTGCCAGCAGTGATCAGGACGGCTACACCTTC. Its translation: CASSDQDGYTF.

This clonotype came up a few times. The chain employs TRBV5-5 and TRBJ2-7, with 7 bases that match TRBD2. Germline V gene sequence: CDR1 SGHKS, CDR2 YYEKEE (reference sequence). The J segment lost 3 bases and the V segment lost 4 bases, leaving 10 bases of the junction unmatched. The CDR3 length is 15 residues. CDR3 sequence reads: CASSTYPGGNYEQYF. The CDR3 DNA sequence: TGTGCCAGCAGCACCTATCCGGGGGGAAACTACGAGCAGTACTTC. Looking up the rest from reference TRBV5-5 and TRBJ2-7 gives the full variable domain: DAGVTQSPTHLIKTRGQQVTLRCSPISGHKSVSWYQQVLGQGPQFIFQYYEKEERGRGNFPDRFSARQFPNYSSELNVNALLLGDSALYLCASSTYPGGNYEQYFGPGTRLTVT.

The chain combines TRBV7-9 with TRBJ2-7; D possibly corresponds to TRBD1 (6 bases). Trimming took 4 bases from V and 6 from J, leaving 10 bases between them. The CDR3 runs 12 residues. CDR1 and CDR2 (germline): SEHNR, FQNEAQ (reference sequence). The CDR3 DNA reads TGTGCCAGCAGCTCGGGACACCGCGAGCAGTACTTC. This sequence encodes CASSSGHREQYF.

The chain uses TRBV15 and TRBJ2-1; 7 bases are a match to TRBD1. Germline CDR1 is LNHNV and CDR2 is YYDKDF (reference sequence). This CDR3 spans 13 amino acids. V trimming: 0 bases; J trimming: 8 bases; junction bases outside the gene matches: 1. CDR3 sequence (DNA): TGTGCCACCAGCAGAGATAGGGGGCATGAGCAGTTCTTC. This encodes CATSRDRGHEQFF.

This clonotype has a handful of counts. CDR3 nucleotides: TGCGCCAGCAGTGAAGGTACTGGGACTGAAGCTTTCTTT. Its protein product is CASSEGTGTEAFF. This chain links TRBV10-2 with TRBJ1-1; D is unresolved. The germline V gene encodes CDR1 WSHSY and CDR2 SAAADI. This CDR3 has 13 amino acids. The ends were cut back, 3 bases at V and 5 bases at J, with 10 bases in the middle.

This clonotype was picked up many times. This chain links TRBV12-3 or TRBV12-4 with TRBJ1-1; 7 nucleotides line up with TRBD1. The CDR3 length is 13 residues. The V and J ends lost 3 bases and 5 bases, in that order; junction bases with no gene match: 3. The CDR3 spells CASSFAGGTEAFF. The CDR3 DNA reads TGTGCCAGCAGTTTCGCAGGGGGAACTGAAGCTTTCTTT.

The chain has TRBV6-2 or TRBV6-3 and TRBJ1-1; maybe TRBD1 (5 bases). V was shortened by 7 bases and J by 5 bases, with 17 bases between the two germline ends. CDR3 length: 14 amino acids. Per the germline V gene, CDR1 is MNHEY and CDR2 is SVGEGT. The CDR3 DNA follows: TGTGCCAGCATCAGGGCCTCGGCGAGGACTGAAGCTTTCTTT. This encodes CASIRASARTEAFF.

This clonotype was counted at least ten times. The rearrangement joins TRBV12-3 or TRBV12-4 to TRBJ2-7, with D tentatively TRBD1 or TRBD2 (5 bases each). The CDR3 has 13 residues. With 6 bases removed from V and 4 bases from J, the gap between germline ends came to 13 bases. For the CDR3, the DNA is TGTGCCAGCAGCCCCGGGACCACATACGAGCAGTACTTC. This codes for CASSPGTTYEQYF.

This clonotype showed up just a few times. This chain connects TRBV21-1 to TRBJ2-2; TRBD1, the table's D call, lacks a check against the DNA. TRBV21-1 is recorded as a pseudogene. This CDR3 has 16 amino acids. CDR3 nucleotide sequence: TGTGCCAGCAGCAAATCCGGGGGGCCGAACACCGGGGAGCTGTTTTTT. Its translation is CASSKSGGPNTGELFF.

This clonotype was seen repeatedly, ten times or more. The V gene is TRBV12-3 or TRBV12-4, the J gene TRBJ2-7; TRBD2 matches at 8 bases. Trimming cost V 7 bases and J 3 bases; bases outside gene matches: 8. There are 14 residues in the CDR3. As DNA, the CDR3 is TGTGCCAGCATGGTTAGCGGGACCCTCTACGAGCAGTACTTC. This codes for CASMVSGTLYEQYF.

The gene calls are TRBV20-1 and TRBJ2-1, with D tentatively TRBD2 (5 bases). Germline CDR1 DFQATT, CDR2 SNEGSKA (reference sequence). V lost 1 base to trimming and J lost 10 bases, with 20 bases between them. This CDR3 has 15 amino acids. The CDR3 bases are TGCAGTGCTAGAGCTTGGGCAGGAGGAGGTGGGGAGCAGTTCTTC. It encodes CSARAWAGGGGEQFF.

This clonotype appeared many times. The chain is built from TRBV4-1 and TRBJ2-1, with 12 bases identical to TRBD2. Germline CDR1 is MGHRA and CDR2 is YSYEKL. Losses at the gene ends were 3 bases for V and 6 bases for J; bases not matched to a gene: 3. This CDR3 region has 15 residues. The CDR3 here is CASSHLAGGGNEQFF. CDR3 sequence (DNA): TGCGCCAGCAGCCACCTAGCGGGGGGGGGCAATGAGCAGTTCTTC.

The chain is built from TRBV3-1 and TRBJ2-7, with D perhaps given as TRBD1 or TRBD2 (6 bases each). Germline V lookup: CDR1 LGHDT, CDR2 YNNKEL (reference sequence). The CDR3 sequence is 17 residues long. With 5 bases removed from V and 3 bases from J, the gap between germline ends came to 23 bases. CDR3 DNA: TGTGCCAGCAGCATCCCCTGGGGGGCAGGGAGGATCTACGAGCAGTACTTC. It codes for CASSIPWGAGRIYEQYF.

The V call is TRBV5-6, the J call TRBJ1-1; D is undetermined. Germline V CDR1 and CDR2: SGHDT, YYEEEE. The CDR3 contains 13 residues. The V gene lost 1 base and the J gene lost 1 base, with 5 bases spanning the gap. CDR3 nucleotides: TGTGCCAGCAGCTTGCCGGAGAACACTGAAGCTTTCTTT. Amino acid sequence: CASSLPENTEAFF.

This clonotype was seen a few times. The V call is TRBV7-9, the J call TRBJ1-3; 8 bases align to TRBD1. Looked up from germline, CDR1 is SEHNR and CDR2 is FQNEAQ (reference sequence). The CDR3 has 16 residues. Trimming cost V 2 bases and J 0 bases; bases outside gene matches: 3. The CDR3 here is CASSLNTGGSGNTIYF. The CDR3 DNA follows: TGTGCCAGCAGCTTAAATACAGGGGGCTCTGGAAACACCATATATTTT.

The chain carries TRBV4-2 and TRBJ2-7; 8 positions agree with TRBD2. The CDR3 totals 13 residues. The germline gives CDR1 LGHNA, CDR2 YNFKEQ. Trimming at V came to 1 base and at J to 5 bases, leaving 1 base not matched to a gene. The CDR3 sequence is CASSQAGGNEQYF. CDR3 sequence (DNA): TGTGCCAGCAGCCAAGCGGGAGGGAACGAGCAGTACTTC.

This clonotype was found a few times. CDR3 region: CASSPRLAGLRNTQYF. DNA of the CDR3: TGTGCCAGTAGTCCCCGACTAGCGGGCTTGCGAAATACGCAGTATTTT. The chain links TRBV19 to TRBJ2-3; 10 bases are shared with TRBD2. The CDR3 loop spans 16 amino acids. Unmatched junction bases numbered 12, after V lost 5 bases and J lost 7 bases. Per the germline V gene, CDR1 is LNHDA and CDR2 is SQIVND (reference sequence).

The chain uses TRBV14 and TRBJ2-3; 11 positions match TRBD2. V dropped 4 bases and J dropped 3; count of bases not matched to a gene: 6. The CDR3 covers 16 residues. Germline assignment: CDR1 SGHDN and CDR2 FVKESK. CDR3 nucleotide sequence: TGTGCCAGCAGCCGCATAGCGGGAGGGTCAACAGATACGCAGTATTTT. Its translation is CASSRIAGGSTDTQYF.

The CDR3 region is CASSGPDRGAKNIQYF. As DNA, the CDR3 is TGTGCCAGCAGCGGACCAGACAGGGGTGCCAAAAACATTCAGTACTTC. J is TRBJ2-4 and V is TRBV5-6, with TRBD1 matching 8 bases. Losses at the gene ends were 4 bases for V and 1 base for J; bases not matched to a gene: 7. The CDR3 is 16 amino acids. CDR1 is SGHDT, CDR2 YYEEEE, per germline.

This chain joins TRBV5-8 and TRBJ2-2; D remains ambiguous. This CDR3 has 15 residues. V was trimmed by 10 bases and J by 1 base, leaving 17 bases between them. Germline CDR1 is SGHTS and CDR2 is YDEGEE. CDR3 coding DNA: TGTGCCTTCACTCGTGGTAGGGTGAACACCGGGGAGCTGTTTTTT. Its translation: CAFTRGRVNTGELFF.

This rearrangement joins TRBV3-1 to TRBJ1-1; D uncertain. This CDR3 is 14 amino acids long. Deletions cut 0 bases from V and 2 bases from J, with 7 bases between. Germline CDR1 reads LGHDT; CDR2 reads YNNKEL (reference sequence). The CDR3 DNA reads TGTGCCAGCAGCCAAGATTGGGCAAACACTGAAGCTTTCTTT. Translation: CASSQDWANTEAFF.

This clonotype has just a few counts. V and J are TRBV13 and TRBJ2-3, with a tentative D call TRBD1 (6 bases). The CDR3 length is 14 residues. Trimming took 5 bases from V and 4 from J, leaving 13 bases between them. CDR1 and CDR2 from the germline V gene are PRHDT and FYEKMQ (reference sequence). CDR3 residues: CASSNRDLADTQYF. The CDR3, as DNA: TGTGCCAGCAGCAACAGGGACCTCGCAGATACGCAGTATTTT.

This rearrangement joins TRBV2 to TRBJ2-1; TRBD2 aligns across 7 bases. Germline CDR1 and CDR2: SNHLY and FYNNEI. The CDR3 length is 15 residues. V was pared by 1 base and J by 3 bases, with 3 bases of the junction left unmatched. CDR3 sequence reads: CASSEGWGGYNEQFF. The CDR3 DNA sequence: TGTGCCAGCAGTGAAGGGTGGGGGGGCTACAATGAGCAGTTCTTC. Complete variable domain (other parts from reference TRBV2 and TRBJ2-1): EPEVTQTPSHQVTQMGQEVILRCVPISNHLYFYWYRQILGQKVEFLVSFYNNEISEKSEIFDDQFSVERPDGSNFTLKIRSTKLEDSAMYFCASSEGWGGYNEQFFGPGTRLTVL.

This clonotype was observed a few times. This rearrangement joins TRBV6-2 or TRBV6-3 to TRBJ2-7, with 9 bases fitting TRBD1. Trimming at V came to 2 bases and at J to 7 bases, leaving 6 bases not matched to a gene. CDR3 length: 14 amino acids. CDR1 is MNHEY, CDR2 SVGEGT, per germline. The DNA of the CDR3 is TGTGCCAGCAGTTACGGGACAGGGCTACGTGAGCAGTACTTC. Protein sequence: CASSYGTGLREQYF.